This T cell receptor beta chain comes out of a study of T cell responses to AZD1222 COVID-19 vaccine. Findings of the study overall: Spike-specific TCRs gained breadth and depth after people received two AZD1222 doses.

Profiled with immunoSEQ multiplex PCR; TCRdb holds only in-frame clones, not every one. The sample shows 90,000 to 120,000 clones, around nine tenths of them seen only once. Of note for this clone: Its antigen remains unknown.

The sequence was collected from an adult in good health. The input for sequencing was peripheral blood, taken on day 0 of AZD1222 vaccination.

The CDR3 sequence is CASSYRTGAGTGELFF. CDR3 DNA: TGTGCCAGCAGTTATCGTACTGGGGCGGGGACCGGGGAGCTGTTTTTT. The J gene is TRBJ2-2, the V gene TRBV6-5, with D possibly matching TRBD2 (6 bases). The CDR3 contains 16 residues. Germline CDR1 is MNHEY and CDR2 is SVGAGI. V lost 3 bases and J 5 bases, leaving 16 bases between the germline ends.